Listed here is a single T cell receptor beta chain. Naive CD8 cells comprised CD45RO-negative, CCR7-positively selected cells, excluding terminally differentiated effector memory CD45RA+ cells. The sample is drawn from a study of shared clonotypes between healthy human individuals. The CDR3 runs to 14 residues. The germline V gene has CDR1 SQVTM and CDR2 ANQGSEA. Trimming left V 2 bases short and J 9 bases short, with 17 bases between. Sequencing used immunoSEQ multiplex PCR; TCRdb keeps in-frame clones, though not all of them. The sample lists fewer than 800,000 clones; approximately 90% were seen once.

The chain combines TRBV29-1 with TRBJ2-1, with D perhaps assigned TRBD1 or TRBD2 (5 bases each). The source material was naive CD8+ T cells sorted from blood. The sequence was obtained from a man younger than 45 in good health. CDR3 protein: CSVEPVGREVEQFF. The CDR3 nucleotides read TGCAGCGTTGAACCCGTGGGACGGGAAGTTGAGCAGTTCTTC.